This T cell receptor (beta chain) was sequenced for a study of early T cells in non-severe SARS-CoV-2 infection. Study context: The chains were unpaired, and the sequenced material was bulk RNA from unsorted whole blood. Regarding the study as a whole: Matches to VDJdb favored anti-spike CD8 responses and missed private and CD4 specificities.

This clonotype was observed many times. Its antigen is undetermined. The CDR3 extends over 16 amino acids. With 0 bases clipped from V and 1 base from J, the junction kept 4 bases outside the gene matches. Attachment of unique molecular identifiers was made to individual cDNA molecules. MiXCR, run by TCRdb on the 5' RACE reads, gives a single entry per CDR3 protein. The sample holds 30,000 to 35,000 distinct CDR3 sequences, approximately 4.2% seen once. This receptor was taken from an adult who was a healthcare worker with PCR-confirmed SARS-CoV-2 infection or an uninfected control (not recorded which). This chain connects TRBV23-1 to TRBJ2-7, with 9 bases matching TRBD1. TRBV23-1 counts as an open reading frame of uncertain function. What was sequenced was whole blood. The CDR3: CASSQSWTGASYEQYF. The CDR3 region has the DNA TGCGCCAGCAGTCAATCCTGGACAGGGGCTTCCTACGAGCAGTACTTC.